This T cell receptor (beta chain) comes out of a study of cytomegalovirus exposure and HLA in healthy donors. Study-level points and caveats: A few V segments could not be told apart, such as TRBV6-2 and TRBV6-3, and were left out.

A remark on this clone: Its antigen remains unidentified.

The PCR was carried out with 60 Vbeta primers and 13 Jbeta primers. Sequenced by immunoSEQ multiplex PCR; TCRdb stores in-frame clones only, minus some. The data contain about 160,000 clones, 60% to 80% of them singletons. Trimming pared 8 bases from V and 1 base from J, leaving 14 bases between. Germline CDR1 is MNHNY and CDR2 is SVGAGI (reference sequence). The CDR3 has 14 amino acids. Sequencing was done on a sample of PBMCs. The V and J genes are TRBV6-6 and TRBJ1-1; D call uncertain. The clonotype comes from a woman aged 45-65 years in good health and CMV-seropositive. CDR3 region: CASRREVSNTEAFF. The CDR3, as DNA: TGTGCCAGCCGCAGAGAGGTTTCGAACACTGAAGCTTTCTTT.